This T cell receptor beta chain was identified during a study of PD-1 blockade in classical Hodgkin lymphoma. General study findings and limits: Lower baseline TCR diversity marked trial partial responders and progressors.

Time point described: cycle 4 day 1 (C4D1), after around six weeks of nivolumab. Every one of the patients relapsed after autologous stem cell transplantation (brentuximab vedotin exposure was variable). Thawed PBMCs underwent magnetic negative selection to yield purified CD4+ T cells. Using immunoSEQ multiplex PCR, the repertoire was profiled, and TCRdb retains in-frame clones only, with some absent. This sample carries tens of thousands of clones, approximately 80% of them seen once, and the ten largest clones take roughly 0.6%. As regards this clone: Its matching antigen is unknown.

The germline CDR1 and CDR2 sequences are SGHNT and YENEEA. Trimming at V came to 4 bases and at J to 3 bases, leaving 3 bases not matched to a gene. This CDR3 spans 15 amino acids. This clonotype originated in a human donor with classical Hodgkin lymphoma. V and J are TRBV11-3 and TRBJ2-1; 10 nucleotides line up with TRBD2. Source: CD4+ T cells from blood, taken before the fourth cycle of nivolumab. This CDR3 is CASSSSGGLYNEQFF. CDR3 in DNA: TGTGCCAGCAGCTCTAGCGGGGGCCTCTACAATGAGCAGTTCTTC.